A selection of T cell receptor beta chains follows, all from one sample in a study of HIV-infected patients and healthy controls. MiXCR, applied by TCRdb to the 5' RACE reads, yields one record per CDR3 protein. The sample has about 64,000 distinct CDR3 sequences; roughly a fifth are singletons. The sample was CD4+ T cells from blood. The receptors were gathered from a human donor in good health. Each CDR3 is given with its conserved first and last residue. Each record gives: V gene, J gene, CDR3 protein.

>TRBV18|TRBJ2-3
CASSPYPSGGSTDTQYF
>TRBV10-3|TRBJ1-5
CAPGEHDRGHQPQHF
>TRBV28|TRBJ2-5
CAAGLAVQETQYF
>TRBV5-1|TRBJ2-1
CASSLGQADYNEQFF
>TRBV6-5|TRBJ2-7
CASSYGRGTRSYEQYF
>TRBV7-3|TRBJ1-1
CASSPYLNTEAFF
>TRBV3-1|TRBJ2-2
CASSQEGIAVRELFF
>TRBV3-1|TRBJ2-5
CASSHGSETQYF
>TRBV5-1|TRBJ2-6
CASSQGTGGALEGANVLTF
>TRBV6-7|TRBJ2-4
CASSLLGDRMIAKNIQYF
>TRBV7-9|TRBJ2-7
CASSLLGQGYEQYF
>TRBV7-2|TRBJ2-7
CASSSQRGGGYEQYF
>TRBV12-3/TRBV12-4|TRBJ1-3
CASSFRAWGSNSGNTIYF
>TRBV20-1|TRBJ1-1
CSAEVADRQAFF
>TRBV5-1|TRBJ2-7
CASSSSPTGPYEQYF
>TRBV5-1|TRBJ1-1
CASSLDNMNTEAFF
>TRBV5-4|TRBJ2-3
CASSLAGGPGDTQYF
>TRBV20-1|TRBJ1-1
CSARDRVVNTEAFF
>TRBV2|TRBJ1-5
CASSREPNQPQHF
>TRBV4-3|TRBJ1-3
CASSQEVTSGNTIYF
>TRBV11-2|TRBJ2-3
CASSLAASGRGVDTQYF
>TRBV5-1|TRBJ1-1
CASSLVVGNTEAFF
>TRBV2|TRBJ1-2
CASSAQGSYNYGYTF
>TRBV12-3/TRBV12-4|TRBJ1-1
CASRPTGGAAEAFF
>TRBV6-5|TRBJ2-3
CASSGGARRSTDTQYF
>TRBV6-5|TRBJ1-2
CASSYRQPNYGYTF
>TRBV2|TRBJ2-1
CASSGYMVNEQFF
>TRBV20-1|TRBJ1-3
CSARLGVSGNTIYF
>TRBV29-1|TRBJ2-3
CSVVGGLAGDSTDTQYF
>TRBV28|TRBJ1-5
CASSLGAGVGNQPQHF
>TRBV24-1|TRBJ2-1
CATSDAGLAGGYEQFF
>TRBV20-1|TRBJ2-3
CSASPAGADTQYF
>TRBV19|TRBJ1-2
CASSSYDRGYTF
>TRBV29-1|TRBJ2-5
CSALRVETQYF
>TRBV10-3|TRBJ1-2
CAISDSERRVYGYTF
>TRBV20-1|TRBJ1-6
CSASRANSPLHF